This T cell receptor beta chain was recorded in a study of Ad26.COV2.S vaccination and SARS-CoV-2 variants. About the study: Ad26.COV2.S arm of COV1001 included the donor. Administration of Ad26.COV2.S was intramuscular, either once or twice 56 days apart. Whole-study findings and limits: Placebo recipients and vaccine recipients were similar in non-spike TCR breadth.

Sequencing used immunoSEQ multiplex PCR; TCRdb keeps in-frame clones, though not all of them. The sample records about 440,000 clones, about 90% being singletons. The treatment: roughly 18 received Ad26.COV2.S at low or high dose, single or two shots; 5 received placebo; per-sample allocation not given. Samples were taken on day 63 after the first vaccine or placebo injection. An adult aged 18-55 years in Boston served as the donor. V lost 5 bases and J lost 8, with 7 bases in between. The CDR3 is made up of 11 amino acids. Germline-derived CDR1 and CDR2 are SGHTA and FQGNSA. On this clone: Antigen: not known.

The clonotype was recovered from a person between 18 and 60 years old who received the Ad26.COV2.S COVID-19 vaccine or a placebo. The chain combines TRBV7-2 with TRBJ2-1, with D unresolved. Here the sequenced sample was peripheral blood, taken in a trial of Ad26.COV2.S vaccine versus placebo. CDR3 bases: TGTGCCAGCAGCCCACTCGATGAGCAGTTCTTC. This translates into CASSPLDEQFF.